Presented here are 8 T cell receptor beta chains from one specimen sequenced in a study of CD8+CD57+ T cells in acquired aplastic anemia. CDR3 and TCR beta VDJ profiling relied on genomic DNA as the template. TCRdb recomputed calls from the reads with MiXCR, one row per CDR3 protein. The sample has about 200,000 distinct CDR3 sequences; 34% are singletons. The sequencing input was sorted CD4+, CD8+, or CD8+CD57+ T cells (not recorded which) from PBMCs. Receptors were obtained from a human donor in good health, serving as a control.

The chain couples TRBV29-1 to TRBJ2-1; D call uncertain. The CDR3 has 11 residues. Germline CDR1 is SQVTM and CDR2 is ANQGSEA. V was shortened by 8 bases and J by 8 bases, with 13 bases between the two germline ends. The CDR3 DNA reads as TGCAGCTGGGCGATGGGTGATGAGCAGTTCTTC. Its protein is CSWAMGDEQFF.

Details on this clonotype: A much larger clone is a single base away; this may be a read error. Likely a read error: the CDR3 ends without its conserved phenylalanine or tryptophan. This chain joins TRBV5-1 and TRBJ2-3; D is undetermined. V was pared by 0 bases and J by 2 bases, with 4 bases between. This CDR3 has 13 amino acids. CDR1 and CDR2 from the germline V gene are SGHRS and YFSETQ. The CDR3 region has the DNA TGCGCCAGCAGCTTGGCCTACACAGATACGCAGTATCTT. Protein product: CASSLAYTDTQYL.

The chain couples TRBV13 to TRBJ1-2; 9 positions agree with TRBD1. J lost 5 bases, V lost 3 bases, and 10 bases had no gene match. Germline V gene sequence: CDR1 PRHDT, CDR2 FYEKMQ (reference sequence). The CDR3 has 16 residues. The CDR3 nucleotides are TGTGCCAGCAGCTTCCTAGCCGGGACAGGGCGTTATGGCTACACCTTC. Protein sequence: CASSFLAGTGRYGYTF.

This clonotype appeared many times. This chain connects TRBV5-1 to TRBJ2-1; D is unclear. The CDR3 extends over 15 amino acids. The germline V gene has CDR1 SGHRS and CDR2 YFSETQ. Trimming stripped 0 bases from V and 1 base from J, with 8 bases between. CDR3 DNA sequence: TGCGCCAGCAGCTTGGTTGGGATGTCCTACAATGAGCAGTTCTTC. Its protein product is CASSLVGMSYNEQFF.

Regarding this clonotype: Since a much larger clone is just one base distant, this may be a read error. The rearrangement joins TRBV11-1 to TRBJ2-1; D call uncertain. This CDR3 has 15 amino acids. Germline values: CDR1 SGHAT, CDR2 FQDESV (reference sequence). CDR3 in amino acids: CASSLGSQTENGQFF. The DNA of the CDR3 is TGTGCCAGCAGCTTAGGGTCCCAGACGGAAAATGGGCAGTTCTTC.

The V call is TRBV3-1, the J call TRBJ2-7; D gene ambiguous. CDR1 and CDR2 from the germline V gene are LGHDT and YNNKEL (reference sequence). V lost 1 base and J 7 bases, leaving 8 bases between the germline ends. This CDR3 comprises 12 residues. The CDR3 is CASSQGHQEQYF. The CDR3 nucleotides are TGTGCCAGCAGCCAAGGGCATCAGGAGCAGTACTTC.

In regard to this clonotype: Germline and junction disagree at one end, which may indicate a read error. This chain connects TRBV6-1 to TRBJ2-7, with D unclear. CDR1 is MNHNS, CDR2 SASEGT, per germline. The CDR3 length is 15 residues. The chain's CDR3 is CASRREVASSYERYF. DNA of the CDR3: TGTGCCAGCAGGCGAGAGGTGGCGAGCTCCTACGAGCGGTACTTC.

The V gene is TRBV11-2, the J gene TRBJ2-1; 7 bases are shared with TRBD1. J lost 5 bases, V lost 0 bases, and 10 bases had no gene match. CDR1 and CDR2 from the germline V gene are SGHAT and FQNNGV. This CDR3 has 17 amino acids. The chain's CDR3 is CASSLEIVRTGNNEQFF. The DNA of the CDR3 is TGTGCCAGCAGCTTAGAAATCGTCCGGACAGGAAACAATGAGCAGTTCTTC.